The rows below give T cell receptor beta chains drawn from one sample of a study of cytomegalovirus exposure and HLA in healthy donors. Method: immunoSEQ multiplex PCR; TCRdb's copy keeps in-frame clones and lacks some. The table lists 97,000 or so clones, 75% to 80% of them singletons, with roughly 9.3% in the top ten. Sequencing was done on a sample of PBMCs. The receptors stem from a male donor in good health and CMV-seropositive. The CDR3 runs from the conserved cysteine through the conserved F or W. The D gene is left open where the match is weak. The size of a clone is reported for some rows only, either as once, few or many, or as a class for expanded clones.

j_call clone_size cdr3_length v_call d_call cdr3_nt cdr3_aa
TRBJ1-2 - 17 TRBV18 - TGTGCCAGCTCACCAGGGGAAGGGGCAGGAATAAAGTATGGCTACACCTTC CASSPGEGAGIKYGYTF
TRBJ2-6 - 14 TRBV4-2 TRBD1 TGTGCCAGCAGGGGACAGGGTGGGGCCAACGTCCTGACTTTC CASRGQGGANVLTF
TRBJ2-7 - 14 TRBV9 - TGTGCCAGCAGCCTTCAGACAGAGTCCTACGAGCAGTACTTC CASSLQTESYEQYF
TRBJ2-6 once 16 TRBV5-4 - TGTGCCAGCAGGGCTATCGGGGACTCTGGGGCCAACGTCCTGACTTTC CASRAIGDSGANVLTF
TRBJ1-1 few 15 TRBV19 TRBD1 TGTGCCAGTCGACCCGACAGGGGCTGGGTCACTGAAGCTTTCTTT CASRPDRGWVTEAFF
TRBJ2-3 - 15 TRBV11-3 TRBD2 TGTGCCAGCAGCTTGGGTAGCGGGAGTTCAGATACGCAGTATTTT CASSLGSGSSDTQYF
TRBJ2-7 once 15 TRBV19 - TGTGCCAGTAGTCCTGCGGGGTGGGGAATTTACGAGCAGTACTTC CASSPAGWGIYEQYF
TRBJ2-7 - 15 TRBV5-1 TRBD1 TGCGCCAGCAGCTTGGGGACAGGGGTTACCTACGAGCAGTACTTC CASSLGTGVTYEQYF
TRBJ2-2 - 17 TRBV4-1 TRBD2 TGCGCCAGCAGCCAACTGACTAGCGGTCGGAACACCGGGGAGCTATTTTTT CASSQLTSGRNTGELFF
TRBJ2-1 once 17 TRBV7-3 TRBD2 TGTGCCAGCAGCCCCCGACTAGCGCCATCCCTTTACAATGAGCAGTTCTTC CASSPRLAPSLYNEQFF
TRBJ2-6 - 17 TRBV7-9 TRBD1 TGTGCCAGCAGCTTATCTACAGGGGTCTCTGGGGCCAACGTCCTGACTTTC CASSLSTGVSGANVLTF
TRBJ1-2 few 14 TRBV4-3 TRBD1 TGCGCCAGCAGCCAAACCGGGACAGGGGCTGGCTACACCTTC CASSQTGTGAGYTF
TRBJ2-1 - 14 TRBV9 TRBD2 TGTGCCAGCAGCGGGAGCGGGACGGGCAATGAGCAGTTCTTC CASSGSGTGNEQFF
TRBJ1-2 few 11 TRBV6-5 - TGTGCCAGCAGTTCCTTCTATGGCTACACCTTC CASSSFYGYTF
TRBJ2-7 - 14 TRBV2 - TGTGCCAGCAGCCCGGACAGTCAGACCTACGAGCAGTACTTC CASSPDSQTYEQYF
TRBJ2-3 - 12 TRBV19 - TGTGCCAGCAGCGGAGGGTTAGATACGCAGTATTTT CASSGGLDTQYF
TRBJ1-2 - 14 TRBV6-5 - TGTGCCAGCAGCCCCCTCATCACAAACTATGGCTACACCTTC CASSPLITNYGYTF
TRBJ2-1 - 13 TRBV2 - TGTGCCAGCAGTGACGGGATGAACAATGAGCAGTTCTTC CASSDGMNNEQFF
TRBJ2-3 few 11 TRBV10-3 - TGTGCAACGGGAAGCACAGATACGCAGTATTTT CATGSTDTQYF
TRBJ2-1 - 13 TRBV5-1 - TGCGCCAGCAGCCAAGTCTTCGGCAATGAGCAGTTCTTC CASSQVFGNEQFF
TRBJ1-3 once 14 TRBV28 - TGTGCCAGCAGCCCCTCGCGTCCAGGAAACACCATATATTTT CASSPSRPGNTIYF
TRBJ2-7 - 16 TRBV4-1 - TGCGCCAGCAGCCAAGCGTACGACAGTATCTCCTACGAGCAGTACTTC CASSQAYDSISYEQYF
TRBJ2-2 - 14 TRBV7-8 TRBD1 TGTGCCAGCAGCCCTACAGGGGAAACCGGGGAGCTGTTTTTT CASSPTGETGELFF
TRBJ2-3 - 11 TRBV20-1 - TGCAGTGCTAGAGTCGCAGATACGCAGTATTTT CSARVADTQYF
TRBJ1-5 few 15 TRBV27 TRBD1 TGTGCCAGCAGATGGGGACAGGGGAGCAATCAGCCCCAGCATTTT CASRWGQGSNQPQHF
TRBJ2-7 - 12 TRBV11-2 - TGTGCCAGCAGCTTAGGATCGGACGAGCAGTACTTC CASSLGSDEQYF
TRBJ1-2 - 13 TRBV10-3 - TGTGCCATCAGCCAAGGACAGAACTATGGCTACACCTTC CAISQGQNYGYTF
TRBJ1-2 - 14 TRBV27 - TGTGCCAGCAGTACCGCACAGGGAGGGTATGGCTACACCTTC CASSTAQGGYGYTF
TRBJ2-1 - 14 TRBV5-6 TRBD2 TGTGCCAGCAGCCGCCGACTAGCGGGAAACGAGCAGTTCTTC CASSRRLAGNEQFF
TRBJ2-7 - 14 TRBV4-3 TRBD2 TGCGCCAGCAGCCCCCGAGCGGGAAACTACGAGCAGTACTTC CASSPRAGNYEQYF
TRBJ2-5 few 15 TRBV6-6 TRBD1 TGTGCCAGCAGTTTCGACAGGGGGCTTTTGGAGACCCAATACTTC CASSFDRGLLETQYF
TRBJ2-7 - 15 TRBV7-8 TRBD2 TGTGCCAGCAGCCCCCCTTACGGGAGGTTGGACGAGCAGTACTTC CASSPPYGRLDEQYF
TRBJ2-2 - 17 TRBV6-4 TRBD2 TGTGCCAGCAGTGACAAGGAGGAGCGGGGGAACACCGGGGAGCTGTTTTTT CASSDKEERGNTGELFF
TRBJ2-7 - 15 TRBV5-1 TRBD1 TGCGCCAGCAGCTGGGGGGACAGGAAAACCTACGAGCAGTACTTC CASSWGDRKTYEQYF
TRBJ1-2 few 14 TRBV28 - TGTGCCAGCAGTTCAGGGACAATTTACGGCGGCTACACCTTC CASSSGTIYGGYTF
TRBJ2-1 - 14 TRBV28 TRBD1 TGTGCCAGCCACCGGGACAGAACCTACAATGAGCAGTTCTTC CASHRDRTYNEQFF
TRBJ1-1 - 13 TRBV5-1 - TGCGCCAGCAGCTTGGCCGGGGGATCTGAAGCTTTCTTT CASSLAGGSEAFF
TRBJ2-7 - 14 TRBV9 - TGTGCCAGCAGCGGAGGGCTGGAGTCCTACGAGCAGTACTTC CASSGGLESYEQYF
TRBJ2-2 - 13 TRBV6-5 TRBD2 TGTGCCAGCCGCGGGAGGGGTACCGGGGAGCTGTTTTTT CASRGRGTGELFF
TRBJ2-1 few 16 TRBV7-6 TRBD1 TGTGCCAGCAGCCGATACAGGGGATCCTCCTACAATGAGCAGTTCTTC CASSRYRGSSYNEQFF
TRBJ2-5 - 16 TRBV7-9 - TGTGCCAGCAGCTCTAGCGGGGACAGGGGCGTTGAGACCCAGTACTTC CASSSSGDRGVETQYF
TRBJ2-6 - 16 TRBV5-8 - TGTGCCAGCAGGGCCTTTCTTCTCTCTGGGGCCAACGTCCTGACTTTC CASRAFLLSGANVLTF
TRBJ2-7 - 16 TRBV28 TRBD1 TGTGCCAGCAGTTTGGCACCTGGACAGGGGGCGTACGAGCAGTACTTC CASSLAPGQGAYEQYF
TRBJ2-5 few 14 TRBV2 TRBD2 TGTGCCAGCACTCATAGCGGGAACAAAGAGACCCAGTACTTC CASTHSGNKETQYF
TRBJ2-3 - 16 TRBV7-9 TRBD2 TGTGCCAGCAGCCCGGGGGGAGCAGGGAGCACAGATACGCAGTATTTT CASSPGGAGSTDTQYF
TRBJ2-7 - 15 TRBV5-1 TRBD1 TGCGCCAGCAGCTTGTTGAGGACAGGGTCCTACGAGCAGTACTTC CASSLLRTGSYEQYF
TRBJ1-3 - 15 TRBV7-8 TRBD1 TGTGCCAGCAGCTTAGTAGGGACAGGGGGAAACACCATATATTTT CASSLVGTGGNTIYF
TRBJ1-1 - 16 TRBV28 TRBD1 TGTGCCAGCAGTTTGTCCAACCTGGGACAGGGGCGTGAAGCTTTCTTT CASSLSNLGQGREAFF
TRBJ2-7 - 13 TRBV28 - TGTGCCAGCAGTTTTGCCGGCTCCTACGAGCAGTACTTC CASSFAGSYEQYF
TRBJ2-3 - 16 TRBV19 TRBD2 TGTGCCAGTAGTAAACAACTAGCGGCAGCCCCAGATACGCAGTATTTT CASSKQLAAAPDTQYF
TRBJ2-3 - 12 TRBV7-9 - TGTTCCAGCAGCCGAGGGACAGATACGCAGTATTTT CSSSRGTDTQYF
TRBJ2-7 - 15 TRBV27 TRBD1 TGTGCCAGCAGGGAGCAGGGGGTTGAGTGGGGCGAGCAGTACTTC CASREQGVEWGEQYF
TRBJ2-6 - 15 TRBV9 - TGTGCCAGCAGTGCCGGACAAGGCGGGGCCAACGTCCTGACTTTC CASSAGQGGANVLTF
TRBJ2-2 few 13 TRBV11-2 - TGTGCCAGCAGCTTAGGGCACACCGGGGAGCTGTTTTTT CASSLGHTGELFF
TRBJ1-1 - 11 TRBV6-6 - TGTGCCAGCAATGGACAAAGGGGTACTTTCTTT CASNGQRGTFF
TRBJ2-1 - 15 TRBV15 TRBD2 TGTGCCACCAGCAGGAACCGGGAGGGGGAGGATGAGCAGTTCTTC CATSRNREGEDEQFF
TRBJ2-2 few 15 TRBV19 TRBD1 TGTGCCAGTAGTGCGACAGGGGGAAACACCGGGGAGCTGTTTTTT CASSATGGNTGELFF
TRBJ2-1 few 13 TRBV4-2 - TGTGCCAGCAGCCAAACGGGAGCCAATGAGCAGTTCTTC CASSQTGANEQFF
TRBJ2-7 - 11 TRBV20-1 - TGCAGTGCAGGCATGGGGGCCGAGCAGTACTTC CSAGMGAEQYF